This T cell receptor (beta chain) was captured by sequencing in a study of human T cells and chemical hapten exposure. The library attached unique molecular identifiers to individual cDNA molecules. TCRdb used MiXCR to reprocess the RACE reads, holding one entry per CDR3 protein. The sample includes a few hundred thousand distinct CDR3 sequences, almost 8% of them seen just once. This clonotype was seen repeatedly, ten times or more. Its antigen is not identified. Trimming removed 5 bases from V and 6 bases from J, with 9 bases in between. This CDR3 contains 12 residues. In germline, CDR1 is SGHRS, CDR2 YFSETQ. As for time point: pre-sensitization, week 0. As to treatment: therapeutic diphenylcyclopropenone sensitization with weekly scalp DPC. Ahead of applying each patch test, blood was sampled. Study conclusions and caveats: DPC sensitization left the count of TCRs above 1 in 1000 unchanged.

This sequence originates from a man between 18 and 29 years old with alopecia areata. Some clones in this sample may be carry-over from other donors' samples. The rearrangement joins TRBV5-1 to TRBJ2-1; no clear D. The source material was whole blood, sampled in connection with sensitization to the hapten diphenylcyclopropenone (DPC). The CDR3 nucleotides read TGCGCCAGCAGTATCGCTGCCAATGAGCAGTTCTTC. Its protein product is CASSIAANEQFF.